The 17 T cell receptor beta chains listed next were all sequenced from one sample in a study of T cell repertoires in cytomegalovirus infection. Their specific antigens are unknown. Each CDR3 protein is one row after TCRdb ran MiXCR on the reads. Seen here are fewer than 900,000 distinct CDR3 sequences, approximately 32% observed once, and the top ten hold roughly 13%. The specimen comprised cultured CD8+ T cells from PBMCs, sampled from culture after CMV antigen stimulation. All receptors derive from a human donor in good health (CMV status not recorded). Some clones in this sample may be carry-over from other donors' samples.

In this sample, this clonotype turned up many times. The CDR3 bases are TGTGCCAGCAGTTTCATATTTCGAAGTGTCTCTGGAAACACCATATATTTT. It translates to CASSFIFRSVSGNTIYF. The gene calls are TRBV28 and TRBJ1-3, with D unclear. This CDR3 contains 17 residues. Trimming took off 3 bases at V and 0 bases at J, with 15 bases between the two ends. CDR1 and CDR2 (germline): MDHEN, SYDVKM.

This clonotype has only a few counts. The chain has TRBV10-3 and TRBJ1-1, with no clear D. This CDR3 has 15 amino acids. Germline V gives CDR1 ENHRY, CDR2 SYGVKD. Trimming removed 0 bases from V and 6 bases from J, with 14 bases in between. The CDR3 protein is CAISESAGSVAEAFF. CDR3 coding DNA: TGTGCCATCAGTGAGTCGGCCGGATCGGTGGCTGAAGCTTTCTTT.

This clonotype was counted ten times or more. The genes are TRBV7-2 and TRBJ1-1; 8 bases fit TRBD1. Germline trimming cut 1 base from V and 5 bases from J; bases unmatched to any gene: 3. CDR1 SGHTA and CDR2 FQGNSA come from the germline V gene. The CDR3 extends over 14 amino acids. The CDR3 DNA reads TGTGCCAGCAGCTTAGGACAGGGGTGGACTGAAGCTTTCTTT. Amino acid sequence: CASSLGQGWTEAFF.

In this sample, this clonotype turned up many times. The chain has TRBV7-6 and TRBJ2-7; D tentatively reads TRBD1 or TRBD2 (6 bases each). The CDR3 extends over 13 amino acids. The germline V gene encodes CDR1 SGHVS and CDR2 FNYEAQ. V was trimmed by 4 bases and J by 6 bases, leaving 13 bases between them. As DNA, the CDR3 is TGTGCCAGCAGCTGGGAACAGGGAGGCGAGCAGTACGTC. It yields the protein CASSWEQGGEQYV.

This chain uses TRBV25-1 with TRBJ1-2; 8 nucleotides match TRBD1. After removal of 2 bases from V and 4 bases from J, the junction contained 3 bases not matched to a gene. The CDR3 has 14 amino acids. Germline V gene data show CDR1 as MGHDK and CDR2 as SYGVNS. This chain's CDR3 is CASSEGQGGYGYTF. The CDR3, as DNA: TGTGCCAGCAGTGAAGGACAGGGTGGCTATGGCTACACCTTC.

Many counts were recorded for this clonotype. The rearrangement uses TRBV7-6 and TRBJ2-1, with TRBD1 as a possible D gene (5 bases). From germline, CDR1 is SGHVS and CDR2 FNYEAQ. Deletions cut 1 base from V and 6 bases from J, with 13 bases between. This CDR3 has 15 amino acids. The CDR3 nucleotides are TGTGCCAGCAGCTTAGAAAGGGGCCCCACCAATGAGCAGTTCTTC. It encodes CASSLERGPTNEQFF.

V and J are TRBV7-2 and TRBJ1-1, with 7 bases identical to TRBD1. The CDR3 is 14 residues long. The V segment lost 3 bases and the J segment 6 bases; nucleotides outside the gene matches: 7. The germline V gene encodes CDR1 SGHTA and CDR2 FQGNSA. The CDR3: CASSFTTGHSEAFF. The CDR3 nucleotides are TGTGCCAGCAGCTTTACGACAGGGCACTCTGAAGCTTTCTTT.

The sample holds a few counts of this clonotype. The rearrangement uses TRBV5-1 and TRBJ1-1; D unresolved. V was shortened by 2 bases and J by 3 bases, with 11 bases between the two germline ends. The CDR3 extends over 14 amino acids. Germline V CDR1 and CDR2: SGHRS, YFSETQ. The CDR3 DNA reads TGCGCCAGCAGCTTCCAGGCGGAGGACACTGAAGCTTTCTTT. This gives the protein CASSFQAEDTEAFF.

The chain links TRBV25-1 to TRBJ2-7, with D possibly being TRBD1 or TRBD2 (6 bases each). Germline CDR1 reads MGHDK; CDR2 reads SYGVNS. The CDR3 runs to 19 residues. V lost 2 bases and J lost 1, with 24 bases in between. CDR3 residues: CASSEEPGAPLVRSYEQYF. Written as DNA, the CDR3 is TGTGCCAGCAGTGAAGAGCCGGGGGCCCCTCTCGTACGGTCCTACGAGCAGTACTTC.

The V and J genes are TRBV5-5 and TRBJ1-1; D gene ambiguous. The V end was cut by 0 bases, the J end by 5 bases, with 8 bases between. The CDR3 length is 13 residues. The V gene's germline CDR1 is SGHKS and CDR2 YYEKEE (reference sequence). DNA for the CDR3: TGTGCCAGCAGCTTGGAGCCGGGTACTGAAGCTTTCTTT. Amino acids: CASSLEPGTEAFF.

V gene TRBV12-3 or TRBV12-4 combines with J gene TRBJ1-6; D is unclear. The CDR3 has 13 amino acids. Deletions cut 5 bases from V and 10 bases from J, with 12 bases between. The CDR3 sequence is CASSPGSNSPLHF. The CDR3 DNA sequence: TGTGCCAGCAGTCCAGGTAGTAACTCACCCCTCCACTTT.

This clonotype was detected ten times or more. In DNA form, the CDR3 reads TGTGCCAGCAGTGAATTGGGGAAGTTGGATACGCAGTATTTT. It is translated as CASSELGKLDTQYF. The chain has TRBV6-1 and TRBJ2-3, with D unclear. V was clipped by 2 bases and J by 6 bases, with 12 bases between them. Germline CDR1 and CDR2: MNHNS and SASEGT. CDR3 size: 14 residues.

This clonotype was found a few times. This rearrangement joins TRBV27 to TRBJ1-5; 9 bases line up with TRBD1. Losses at the gene ends were 4 bases for V and 3 bases for J; bases not matched to a gene: 4. The CDR3 is 15 residues long. Looked up from germline, CDR1 is MNHEY and CDR2 is SMNVEV (reference sequence). CDR3 region: CASSSRTGANQPQHF. In nucleotides, the CDR3 is TGTGCCAGCAGTTCGCGGACAGGGGCCAATCAGCCCCAGCATTTT.

About this clonotype: The junction shows a germline mismatch at one end, possibly a read error. This chain joins TRBV7-7 and TRBJ2-1, with D unclear. CDR1 SSHAT and CDR2 FNYEAQ come from the germline V gene (reference sequence). This CDR3 is built from 14 residues. DNA of the CDR3: TGTGCTAGCAGCTTGACGCCTTCCTACAATGAGCAGTTCTTC. Its protein is CASSLTPSYNEQFF.

V and J are TRBV19 and TRBJ2-4; possibly TRBD1 or TRBD2 for D (5 bases each). The CDR3 extends over 15 amino acids. Germline CDR1 is LNHDA and CDR2 is SQIVND (reference sequence). The germline V and J ends were trimmed by 7 bases and 3 bases, with 16 bases remaining between them. CDR3 coding DNA: TGTGCCAGTAACCCCCTGGGGGTAAACAAAAACATTCAGTACTTC. This translates into CASNPLGVNKNIQYF.

As for this clonotype: At one end the junction does not follow the germline gene, possibly because of a read error. The chain links TRBV6-4 to TRBJ1-1; TRBD1 might be the D (5 bases). Germline assignment: CDR1 MRHNA and CDR2 SNTAGT. This CDR3 contains 13 residues. This chain's CDR3 is CPSREAGYTEAFF. The DNA of the CDR3 is TGTCCCAGCAGGGAGGCAGGGTACACTGAAGCTTTCTTT.

The V call is TRBV25-1, the J call TRBJ1-4; D unresolved. The germline V and J ends were trimmed by 2 bases and 10 bases, with 8 bases remaining between them. The CDR3 length is 12 residues. CDR1 is MGHDK and CDR2 is SYGVNS in the germline V gene. CDR3 nucleotides: TGTGCCAGCAGTGAAAGGTGGGGAAAACTGTTTTTT. Its protein product is CASSERWGKLFF.